A selection of T cell receptor beta chains follows, all from one sample in a study of blood T cell repertoires in COVID-19. Repertoires were generated with immunoSEQ multiplex PCR, while TCRdb's copy carries only in-frame clones and drops some. The table has about 210,000 clones, 65% to 85% seen once; the top ten hold 9.5% to 15%. Sequenced sample: peripheral blood. Every receptor here comes from a human donor in a cohort sampled during active COVID-19. Each CDR3 is given with its conserved first and last residue. The D gene is left open where the match is weak. Rows give clone size only sometimes, using once, few, many, or a class for an expanded clone.

cdr3_length	clone_size	d_call	v_call	j_call	cdr3_aa	cdr3_nt
15	few	.	TRBV23-1	TRBJ1-2	CASGFQQGANYGYTF	TGCGCCAGCGGCTTTCAACAGGGAGCTAACTATGGCTACACCTTC
14	.	.	TRBV7-8	TRBJ1-2	CASSRTASNYGYTF	TGTGCCAGCAGCCGGACAGCCTCTAACTATGGCTACACCTTC
12	few	.	TRBV6-6	TRBJ1-3	CASSSTRNTIYF	TGTGCCAGCAGTTCTACGAGAAACACCATATATTTT
15	.	.	TRBV2	TRBJ1-3	CASSVDTASGNTIYF	TGTGCCAGCAGTGTAGACACCGCCTCTGGAAACACCATATATTTT
14	.	.	TRBV7-2	TRBJ1-1	CASSVGHANTEAFF	TGTGCCAGCAGCGTAGGACACGCGAACACTGAAGCTTTCTTT
15	few	TRBD2	TRBV11-2	TRBJ2-7	CASSSTSGGSYEQYF	TGTGCCAGCAGCTCTACTAGCGGGGGATCCTACGAGCAGTACTTC
19	.	TRBD2	TRBV13	TRBJ2-7	CASSRTMTSGGPSSYEQYF	TGTGCCAGCAGCCGAACAATGACTAGCGGGGGGCCTAGCTCCTACGAGCAGTACTTC
13	.	.	TRBV27	TRBJ2-2	CASQIVNTGELFF	TGTGCCAGTCAGATCGTGAACACCGGGGAGCTGTTTTTT
15	.	.	TRBV28	TRBJ1-4	CASSGRDTTNEKLFF	TGTGCCAGCAGTGGCCGGGACACTACGAATGAAAAACTGTTTTTT
13	many	.	TRBV7-9	TRBJ1-1	CASSLGRGREAFF	TGTGCCAGCAGCTTGGGTAGGGGCCGCGAAGCTTTCTTT
15	.	TRBD1	TRBV27	TRBJ2-7	CASRTDRGLTYEQYF	TGTGCCAGCAGGACGGACAGGGGTCTTACCTACGAGCAGTACTTC
14	.	.	TRBV29-1	TRBJ1-1	CSAQGGDMNTEAFF	TGCAGCGCTCAGGGTGGGGACATGAACACTGAAGCTTTCTTT
16	once	.	TRBV4-1	TRBJ2-7	CASSQDRSTVAYEQYF	TGCGCCAGCAGCCAAGACCGATCGACAGTAGCCTACGAGCAGTACTTC
15	.	TRBD1	TRBV5-6	TRBJ1-1	CASSLGGPEWAEAFF	TGTGCCAGCAGCTTAGGGGGCCCAGAGTGGGCTGAAGCTTTCTTT
18	.	.	TRBV23-1	TRBJ1-2	CASSRGGPRGEEAYGYTF	TGCGCCAGCAGTCGGGGGGGGCCCCGAGGGGAGGAAGCCTATGGCTACACCTTC
13	.	TRBD1	TRBV5-4	TRBJ2-1	CASSRTGDNEQFF	TGTGCCAGCAGCCGGACAGGGGACAATGAGCAGTTCTTC
14	once	.	TRBV28	TRBJ2-3	CASSLLGAVHTQYF	TGTGCCAGCAGTTTATTGGGGGCGGTGCATACGCAGTATTTT
19	once	.	TRBV7-5	TRBJ2-3	CARSPIRRGEKNDTDTQYF	TGTGCCAGAAGCCCCATCCGCCGCGGGGAAAAAAACGACACAGATACGCAGTATTTT
14	.	.	TRBV27	TRBJ1-5	CASSLGRDNQPQHF	TGTGCCAGCAGTTTGGGCAGGGACAATCAGCCCCAGCATTTT
12	.	.	TRBV3-1/TRBV3-2	TRBJ2-1	CASSLSENEQFF	TGTGCCAGCAGCCTAAGCGAGAATGAGCAGTTCTTC
13	few	.	TRBV18	TRBJ1-1	CASSPPGGTEAFF	TGTGCCAGCTCACCACCGGGCGGGACTGAAGCTTTCTTT
13	.	.	TRBV6-2/TRBV6-3	TRBJ1-5	CASSDQGNQPQHF	TGTGCCAGCAGTGACCAGGGAAATCAGCCCCAGCATTTT
18	.	.	TRBV7-9	TRBJ1-4	CASSLMAGVYLDPEKLFF	TGTGCCAGCAGCTTAATGGCGGGAGTTTACCTGGACCCTGAAAAACTGTTTTTT
15	.	TRBD1	TRBV19	TRBJ1-1	CASSLGTGENTEAFF	TGTGCCAGTAGCCTCGGGACAGGGGAAAACACTGAAGCTTTCTTT
14	.	.	TRBV30	TRBJ1-3	CAWSVAASGNTIYF	TGTGCCTGGAGTGTAGCTGCATCTGGAAACACCATATATTTT
15	.	TRBD1	TRBV28	TRBJ1-1	CASSSGGAEDTEAFF	TGTGCCAGCAGCTCAGGGGGCGCGGAGGACACTGAAGCTTTCTTT
17	.	.	TRBV7-9	TRBJ2-7	CASSSPNTQGSSYEQYF	TGTGCCAGCAGCTCGCCAAACACACAGGGAAGCTCCTACGAGCAGTACTTC
14	.	TRBD1	TRBV6-5	TRBJ2-1	CASSKRQGEREQFF	TGTGCCAGCAGTAAAAGACAGGGCGAACGAGAGCAGTTCTTC
12	.	TRBD2	TRBV2	TRBJ2-4	CANGRGENIQYF	TGTGCCAACGGACGGGGGGAAAACATTCAGTACTTC
14	.	.	TRBV18	TRBJ1-1	CASSGQSMNTEAFF	TGTGCCAGCTCTGGACAGTCTATGAACACTGAAGCTTTCTTT
14	.	.	TRBV6-6	TRBJ1-2	CASSYSRASYGYTF	TGTGCCAGCAGTTACTCGAGGGCGAGCTATGGCTACACCTTC
17	few	TRBD1	TRBV15	TRBJ1-5	CATSRRGRTGAHQPQHF	TGTGCCACCAGCAGAAGGGGCCGGACAGGGGCGCATCAGCCCCAGCATTTT
13	.	.	TRBV9	TRBJ1-1	CASSVGANTEAFF	TGTGCCAGCAGCGTAGGGGCTAACACTGAAGCTTTCTTT
16	.	.	TRBV14	TRBJ1-4	CASSQRGFATNEKLFF	TGTGCCAGCAGCCAGCGGGGATTTGCAACTAATGAAAAACTGTTTTTT
14	.	.	TRBV5-1	TRBJ2-3	CASSSPPDTDTQYF	TGCGCCAGCAGCTCGCCGCCAGACACAGATACGCAGTATTTT
13	.	.	TRBV27	TRBJ2-7	CASSTPDTDEQYF	TGTGCCAGCAGTACGCCGGACACGGACGAGCAGTACTTC
11	few	.	TRBV12-3/TRBV12-4	TRBJ2-1	CASQTRGEQFF	TGTGCCAGCCAAACTCGTGGTGAGCAGTTCTTC
15	.	.	TRBV5-1	TRBJ1-1	CASSPLRILNTEAFF	TGCGCCAGCAGCCCTCTCAGGATTTTGAACACTGAAGCTTTCTTT
17	.	.	TRBV4-1	TRBJ2-5	CASSQDSRTTGGETQYF	TGCGCCAGCAGCCAAGATAGCCGGACTACAGGCGGAGAGACCCAGTACTTC
17	few	TRBD1	TRBV5-1	TRBJ2-6	CASSWGQGASGANVLTF	TGCGCCAGCAGCTGGGGACAGGGGGCATCTGGGGCCAACGTCCTGACTTTC
15	.	TRBD1	TRBV28	TRBJ2-1	CASRTTWTGNNEQFF	TGTGCCAGCAGAACCACCTGGACAGGGAACAATGAGCAGTTCTTC
13	.	.	TRBV4-1	TRBJ1-5	CASSRGLVEAQHF	TGCGCCAGCAGCCGCGGACTCGTCGAAGCCCAGCATTTT
16	.	.	TRBV6-6	TRBJ1-2	CASTPAGGRSNYGYTF	TGTGCCAGCACCCCCGCGGGGGGCCGATCGAACTATGGCTACACCTTC
14	.	TRBD2	TRBV7-6	TRBJ2-5	CASSSSGRGETQYF	TGTGCCAGCAGCTCAAGCGGGAGAGGAGAGACCCAGTACTTC
16	.	TRBD2	TRBV9	TRBJ2-7	CASSVGTLAGAHEQYF	TGTGCCAGCAGCGTAGGGACGCTAGCGGGAGCCCACGAGCAGTACTTC
13	once	.	TRBV29-1	TRBJ2-7	CRIPGGSSYEQYF	TGCAGGATTCCGGGGGGCAGCTCCTACGAGCAGTACTTC
13	.	.	TRBV3-1/TRBV3-2	TRBJ1-6	CASSQGRDSPLHF	TGTGCCAGCAGCCAAGGCCGCGATTCACCCCTCCACTTT
15	.	TRBD2	TRBV4-1	TRBJ2-1	CASSQKAGVPNEQFF	TGCGCCAGCAGCCAAAAAGCGGGAGTCCCCAATGAGCAGTTCTTC
14	.	.	TRBV3-1/TRBV3-2	TRBJ1-2	CASSQVAANYGYTF	TGTGCCAGCAGCCAAGTAGCAGCTAACTATGGCTACACCTTC
14	.	TRBD1	TRBV24-1	TRBJ1-1	CATSQTGVYTEAFF	TGTGCCACCAGTCAGACAGGGGTGTACACTGAAGCTTTCTTT
14	.	.	TRBV5-1	TRBJ2-1	CASSLVPGYNEQFF	TGCGCCAGCAGCTTGGTACCCGGTTACAATGAGCAGTTCTTC
13	.	TRBD2	TRBV27	TRBJ2-7	CASRGLALYEQYF	TGTGCCAGCAGGGGACTAGCGCTGTACGAGCAGTACTTC